The next 22 T cell receptor beta chains were all read from a single sample in a study of T cell repertoires in cytomegalovirus infection. MiXCR, applied by TCRdb to the reads, yields one record per CDR3 protein. The sample lists about 260,000 distinct CDR3 sequences; less than 9.5% were seen once. The sequenced sample consisted of PBMCs. Receptor source: a human donor in good health (CMV status not recorded). Some clones in this sample may be carry-over from other donors' samples.

This clonotype was detected many times. V gene TRBV20-1 combines with J gene TRBJ2-5; 10 bases match TRBD1. Per the germline V gene, CDR1 is DFQATT and CDR2 is SNEGSKA (reference sequence). V trimming: 4 bases; J trimming: 3 bases; junction bases outside the gene matches: 5. The CDR3 contains 14 residues. CDR3 residues: CSATGTGVKETQYF. The CDR3 nucleotides are TGCAGTGCTACGGGGACAGGGGTTAAAGAGACCCAGTACTTC.

At least ten counts were recorded for this clonotype. The chain carries TRBV7-2 and TRBJ2-7; D remains ambiguous. The CDR3 covers 12 residues. V was pared by 1 base and J by 5 bases, with 6 bases between. Germline values: CDR1 SGHTA, CDR2 FQGNSA. CDR3 sequence (DNA): TGTGCCAGCAGCTTAGGTCGCCACGAGCAGTACTTC. Translating gives CASSLGRHEQYF.

The gene calls are TRBV7-9 and TRBJ1-3; possible D gene TRBD1, 5 bases. CDR3 length: 14 residues. Trimming cost V 5 bases and J 0 bases, with 8 bases left between them. Germline V CDR1 and CDR2: SEHNR, FQNEAQ (reference sequence). CDR3 sequence reads: CASSHRSSGNTIYF. CDR3 sequence (DNA): TGTGCCAGCAGCCACAGGAGCTCTGGAAACACCATATATTTT.

The CDR3 sequence is CASSFGDRVNTEAFF. Written as DNA, the CDR3 is TGCGCCAGCAGCTTTGGGGACAGGGTAAACACTGAAGCTTTCTTT. The rearrangement uses TRBV5-1 and TRBJ1-1; 9 bases map to TRBD1. This CDR3 contains 15 residues. Trimming took 2 bases from V and 2 from J; bases not matched to a gene: 4. The germline V gene encodes CDR1 SGHRS and CDR2 YFSETQ.

The chain is built from TRBV6-5 and TRBJ1-5; a weak D match, TRBD1 (5 bases). Germline loops: CDR1 MNHEY, CDR2 SVGAGI. Trimming took off 2 bases at V and 3 bases at J, with 8 bases between the two ends. The CDR3 has 14 residues. Written as DNA, the CDR3 is TGTGCCAGCAGTTACAGGGGAGACAATCAGCCCCAGCATTTT. Its protein is CASSYRGDNQPQHF.

The CDR3 protein is CASSLGQPGTGELFF. In DNA, the CDR3 is TGTGCCAGCAGCTTGGGGCAGCCGGGCACCGGGGAGCTGTTTTTT. This chain uses TRBV7-9 with TRBJ2-2; TRBD1 is a possible D gene (5 bases). The CDR3 spans 15 residues. Trimming took off 3 bases at V and 4 bases at J, with 12 bases between the two ends. Germline CDR1 and CDR2: SEHNR and FQNEAQ (reference sequence).

At least ten counts were recorded for this clonotype. This chain uses TRBV20-1 with TRBJ1-1; D is uncertain. V was cut by 6 bases and J by 4 bases, with 12 bases left in between. This CDR3 has 12 amino acids. Germline V gene lookup returns CDR1 DFQATT and CDR2 SNEGSKA (reference sequence). CDR3 bases: TGCAGTGCGAGGACGGGGAGCACTGAAGCTTTCTTT. This codes for CSARTGSTEAFF.

The V and J genes are TRBV28 and TRBJ2-1, with 7 nucleotides matching TRBD1. The V gene's germline CDR1 is MDHEN and CDR2 SYDVKM. Trimming cost V 3 bases and J 2 bases; bases outside gene matches: 13. This CDR3 is built from 18 residues. CDR3 bases: TGTGCCAGCAGTTTTTCGTTGGGATTGGGGACAGCCTACAATGAGCAGTTCTTC. It is translated as CASSFSLGLGTAYNEQFF. The full variable domain, in which reference TRBV28 and TRBJ2-1 provide the parts outside the CDR3, is DVKVTQSSRYLVKRTGEKVFLECVQDMDHENMFWYRQDPGLGLRLIYFSYDVKMKEKGDIPEGYSVSREKKERFSLILESASTNQTSMYLCASSFSLGLGTAYNEQFFGPGTRLTVL.

The rearrangement uses TRBV19 and TRBJ2-2, with D possibly being TRBD1 or TRBD2 (7 bases each). From germline, CDR1 is LNHDA and CDR2 SQIVND (reference sequence). Trimming left V 6 bases short and J 6 bases short, with 20 bases between. The CDR3 sequence is 16 residues long. The CDR3 DNA follows: TGTGCCAGTAGCCGAGAGGGGGCAGGGAGGGCCGGGGAGCTGTTTTTT. Translating it yields CASSREGAGRAGELFF.

This clonotype was detected ten times or more. The rearrangement links TRBV11-2 to TRBJ2-4; unclear D gene. The V and J ends lost 4 bases and 4 bases respectively, with 8 bases between them. From germline, CDR1 is SGHAT and CDR2 FQNNGV. There are 13 residues in the CDR3. The CDR3 protein is CASSSQAKNIQYF. CDR3 coding DNA: TGTGCCAGCAGCTCCCAAGCTAAAAACATTCAGTACTTC.

This clonotype was recorded at least ten times. For the CDR3, the DNA is TGCAGCGCCCCGGGGACGATGAACACTGAAGCTTTCTTT. Translated, it gives CSAPGTMNTEAFF. The rearrangement joins TRBV29-1 to TRBJ1-1; D may be TRBD1 (5 bases). The germline V and J ends were trimmed by 7 bases and 0 bases, with 12 bases remaining between them. The CDR3 extends over 13 amino acids. CDR1 SQVTM and CDR2 ANQGSEA come from the germline V gene.

This clonotype has only a few counts. J is TRBJ1-1 and V is TRBV28, with 9 bases aligning to TRBD1. Trimming at V came to 5 bases and at J to 9 bases, leaving 10 bases not matched to a gene. Germline V CDR1 and CDR2: MDHEN, SYDVKM. CDR3 length: 14 amino acids. CDR3 sequence: CASSPPGQGRKAFF. CDR3 bases: TGTGCCAGCAGTCCACCGGGACAGGGCCGCAAAGCTTTCTTT.

This clonotype was recorded at least ten times. The J gene is TRBJ1-5, the V gene TRBV20-1, with TRBD1 identical over 11 bases. Losses at the gene ends were 6 bases for V and 1 base for J; bases not matched to a gene: 17. Germline V CDR1 and CDR2: DFQATT, SNEGSKA (reference sequence). The CDR3 has 19 amino acids. The CDR3 DNA reads TGCAGTGCCCTACGCCTGTCCGGGACAGGGGGAAGGAGCAATCAGCCCCAGCATTTT. Its translation is CSALRLSGTGGRSNQPQHF.

This clonotype was counted many times. The chain has TRBV30 and TRBJ1-1; no firm D call. The CDR3 spans 13 residues. Trimming cost V 0 bases and J 1 base, with 6 bases left between them. Per germline, CDR1 GTSNPN and CDR2 SVGIG (reference sequence). Here the CDR3 reads CAWSVIGNTEAFF. CDR3 nucleotides: TGTGCCTGGAGTGTCATAGGGAACACTGAAGCTTTCTTT.

This clonotype came up many times. The rearrangement joins TRBV6-1 to TRBJ1-6; D is unclear. Between the trimmed V and J ends, which lost 5 bases and 7 bases, there was a span of 9 bases. This CDR3 has 13 amino acids. The V gene's germline CDR1 is MNHNS and CDR2 SASEGT. CDR3 bases: TGTGCCAGCAGTTTGGTGGAGAATTCACCCCTCCACTTT. Residues: CASSLVENSPLHF.

In its sample, this clonotype was seen many times. The chain uses TRBV27 and TRBJ1-4; TRBD1 might be the D (5 bases). Germline CDR1 and CDR2: MNHEY and SMNVEV (reference sequence). V was pared by 4 bases and J by 7 bases, with 10 bases between. The CDR3 covers 13 residues. The CDR3 sequence: CASSWAGSEKLFF. In DNA, the CDR3 is TGTGCCAGCAGTTGGGCAGGGAGTGAAAAACTGTTTTTT.

This clonotype was seen at least ten times. The chain combines TRBV7-2 with TRBJ1-1; D is possibly TRBD1 (5 bases). The CDR3 totals 15 residues. Germline CDR1 and CDR2: SGHTA and FQGNSA. The V end was cut by 0 bases, the J end by 4 bases, with 12 bases between. CDR3 coding DNA: TGTGCCAGCAGCTTAGCGATGGCAGGGACCACTGAAGCTTTCTTT. It is translated as CASSLAMAGTTEAFF.

This chain connects TRBV19 to TRBJ2-1, with 8 bases lining up with TRBD1. The junction had 14 bases not matched to a gene; V was cut back by 6 bases and J by 10 bases. This CDR3 comprises 15 residues. Germline-derived CDR1 and CDR2 are LNHDA and SQIVND (reference sequence). The DNA of the CDR3 is TGTGCCAGTAGCCCGACAGGGGTCGGGGCATCGGAGCAGTTCTTC. Protein product: CASSPTGVGASEQFF.

This clonotype was seen many times. V usage is TRBV12-3 or TRBV12-4 and J usage is TRBJ1-2, with 10 bases identical to TRBD1. The J segment lost 4 bases and the V segment lost 1 base, leaving 6 bases of the junction unmatched. CDR3 length equals 16 residues. This CDR3 reads CASSLGTGGIVYGYTF. The CDR3 DNA is TGTGCCAGCAGTTTAGGGACAGGGGGAATCGTCTATGGCTACACCTTC.

This rearrangement joins TRBV28 to TRBJ1-1; a weak D match, TRBD1 (5 bases). The V end lost 6 bases, the J end lost 1 base, and 12 bases lay between the germline ends. CDR1 and CDR2 (germline): MDHEN, SYDVKM. This CDR3 has 14 amino acids. The CDR3: CASRKSGGNTEAFF. DNA of the CDR3: TGTGCCAGCAGGAAAAGTGGGGGGAACACTGAAGCTTTCTTT.

This clonotype was recorded at least ten times. V and J are TRBV7-2 and TRBJ2-2; 10 bases fit TRBD1. CDR1 and CDR2 (germline): SGHTA, FQGNSA. Trimming removed 1 base from V and 6 bases from J; junction bases left unmatched: 5. The CDR3 runs to 16 residues. The CDR3 here is CASSLVRTGGAGELFF. CDR3 bases: TGTGCCAGCAGCTTAGTCCGGACAGGGGGAGCCGGGGAGCTGTTTTTT.

J is TRBJ2-3 and V is TRBV2; 10 bases align to TRBD2. Germline CDR1 and CDR2: SNHLY and FYNNEI. The CDR3 extends over 15 amino acids. V was pared by 2 bases and J by 5 bases, with 4 bases of the junction left unmatched. CDR3 region: CASSELAGVIDTQYF. CDR3 DNA sequence: TGTGCCAGCAGTGAACTAGCGGGAGTAATAGATACGCAGTATTTT.